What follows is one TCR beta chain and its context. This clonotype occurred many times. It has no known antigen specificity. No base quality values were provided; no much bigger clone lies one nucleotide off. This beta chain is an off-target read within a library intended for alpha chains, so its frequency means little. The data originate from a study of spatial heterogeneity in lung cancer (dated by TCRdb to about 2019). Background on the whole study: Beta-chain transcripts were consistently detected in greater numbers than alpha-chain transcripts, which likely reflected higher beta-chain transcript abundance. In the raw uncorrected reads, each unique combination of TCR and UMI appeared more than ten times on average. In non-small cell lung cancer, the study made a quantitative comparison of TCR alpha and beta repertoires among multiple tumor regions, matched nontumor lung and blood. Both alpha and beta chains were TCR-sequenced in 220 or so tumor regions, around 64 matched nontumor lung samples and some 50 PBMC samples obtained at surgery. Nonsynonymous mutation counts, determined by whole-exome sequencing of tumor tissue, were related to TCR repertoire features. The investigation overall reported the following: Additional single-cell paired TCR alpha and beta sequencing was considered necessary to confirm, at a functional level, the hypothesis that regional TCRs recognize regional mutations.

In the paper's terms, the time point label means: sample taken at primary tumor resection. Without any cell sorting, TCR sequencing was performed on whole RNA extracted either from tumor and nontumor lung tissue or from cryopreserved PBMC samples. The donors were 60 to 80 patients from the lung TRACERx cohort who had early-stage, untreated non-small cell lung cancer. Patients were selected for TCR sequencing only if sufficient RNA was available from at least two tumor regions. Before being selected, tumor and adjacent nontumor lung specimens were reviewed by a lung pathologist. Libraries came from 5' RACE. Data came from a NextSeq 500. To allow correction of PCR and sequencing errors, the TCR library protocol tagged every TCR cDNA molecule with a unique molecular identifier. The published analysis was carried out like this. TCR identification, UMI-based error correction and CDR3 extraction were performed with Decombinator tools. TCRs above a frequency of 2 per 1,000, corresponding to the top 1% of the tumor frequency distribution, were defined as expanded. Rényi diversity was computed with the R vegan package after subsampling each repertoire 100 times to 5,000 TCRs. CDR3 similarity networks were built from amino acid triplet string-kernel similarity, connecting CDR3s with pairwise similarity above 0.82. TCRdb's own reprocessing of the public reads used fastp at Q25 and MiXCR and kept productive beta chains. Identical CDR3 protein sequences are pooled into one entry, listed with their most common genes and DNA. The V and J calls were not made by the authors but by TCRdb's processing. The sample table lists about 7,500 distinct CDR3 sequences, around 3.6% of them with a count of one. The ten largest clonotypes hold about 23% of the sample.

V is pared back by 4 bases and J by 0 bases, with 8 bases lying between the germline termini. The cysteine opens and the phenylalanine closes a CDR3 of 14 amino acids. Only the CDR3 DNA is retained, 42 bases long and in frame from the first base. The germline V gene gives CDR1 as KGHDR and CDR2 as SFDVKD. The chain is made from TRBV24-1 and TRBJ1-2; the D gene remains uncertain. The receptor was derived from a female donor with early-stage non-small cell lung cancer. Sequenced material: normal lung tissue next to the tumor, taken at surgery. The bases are TGTGCCACCAGTGAAACGGGAGCTAACTATGGCTACACCTTC. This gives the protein CATSETGANYGYTF.